This TCR beta chain was recorded in a study of metastatic and nonmetastatic thyroid tumors. Through MiXCR, TCRdb re-clonotyped the PCR reads. The table lists some 40,000 clones, 20% to 25% of them singletons. Looked up from germline, CDR1 is SGHTA and CDR2 is FQGNSA. CDR3 size: 14 residues. Trimming pared 1 base from V and 2 bases from J, leaving 9 bases between. Every patient underwent thyroid surgery untreated. This chain uses TRBV7-2 with TRBJ2-7; D unclear. The sequence derives from a female donor with papillary thyroid cancer or a benign thyroid nodule (not recorded which). Some clones in this sample may be carry-over from other donors' samples. Specimen: tumor tissue. The CDR3 region has the DNA TGTGCCAGCAGCTTAGGGCTAAAGACCTACGAGCAGTACTTC. It translates to CASSLGLKTYEQYF. Full variable domain (missing parts from reference TRBV7-2 and TRBJ2-7): GAGVSQSPSNKVTEKGKDVELRCDPISGHTALYWYRQSLGQGLEFLIYFQGNSAPDKSGLPSDRFSAERTGGSVSTLTIQRTQQEDSAVYLCASSLGLKTYEQYFGPGTRLTVT.